The 3 T cell receptor beta chains below were found in one sample sequenced in a study of blood T cell repertoires in COVID-19. Sequenced by immunoSEQ multiplex PCR; TCRdb stores in-frame clones only, minus some. The sample consists of more than 110,000 clones, over 60% of them appearing once. Sequencing was done on a sample of peripheral blood. The origin of the receptors is a man at least 80 years old with acute or convalescent COVID-19.

CDR3 DNA: TGTGCTAGTGGTAGGGGGCGCCCCGGCAATCAGCCCCAGCATTTT. Translated, it gives CASGRGRPGNQPQHF. V usage is TRBV12-5 and J usage is TRBJ1-5; TRBD1 matches 7 bases. In germline, CDR1 is LGHNT, CDR2 FRNRAP. V dropped 5 bases and J dropped 2; count of bases not matched to a gene: 6. This CDR3 contains 15 residues.

Notes on this clone: The sample contains more than one DNA sequence encoding this CDR3. The V call is TRBV6-2 or TRBV6-3, the J call TRBJ2-7, with D perhaps TRBD1 (6 bases). This CDR3 region has 13 residues. V lost 2 bases to trimming and J lost 3 bases, with 8 bases between them. Germline V CDR1 and CDR2: MNHEY, SVGEGT. Written as DNA, the CDR3 is TGTGCCAGCAGTTACGGGACAAACTACGAGCAGTACTTC. This encodes CASSYGTNYEQYF.

This chain uses TRBV5-1 with TRBJ2-5; a weak D match, TRBD1 (6 bases). The CDR3 has 15 residues. With 1 base removed from V and 0 bases from J, the gap between germline ends came to 10 bases. In germline, CDR1 is SGHRS, CDR2 YFSETQ. CDR3 in amino acids: CASSLTGTYQETQYF. DNA for the CDR3: TGCGCCAGCAGCTTGACCGGGACATACCAAGAGACCCAGTACTTC.